The present TCR beta chain was sequenced within a study of T cell changes during pregnancy in multiple sclerosis. Repertoires were generated with immunoSEQ multiplex PCR, while TCRdb's copy carries only in-frame clones and drops some. The table lists over 65,000 clones, approximately 89% of them singletons. The CDR3 consists of 14 residues. Germline CDR1 is SGHDN and CDR2 is FVKESK. The V end lost 0 bases, the J end lost 0 bases, and 4 bases lay between the germline ends. This TCR was sampled from a female donor in good health, enrolled as a control in a pregnancy study. This rearrangement joins TRBV14 to TRBJ2-3; D is unresolved. The sequencing here drew on peripheral blood, taken in the first trimester of pregnancy. CDR3 bases: TGTGCCAGCAGCCAAGATAGCAGCACAGATACGCAGTATTTT. Residues: CASSQDSSTDTQYF.